The 15 T cell receptor beta chains listed next were all sequenced from one sample in a study of T cell responses to AZD1222 COVID-19 vaccine. Sequencing used immunoSEQ multiplex PCR; TCRdb keeps in-frame clones, though not all of them. This table has over 80,000 clones, approximately 90% appearing once. Here the sequenced sample was peripheral blood, taken 28 days after the second AZD1222 dose. Every receptor here comes from an adult who received the AZD1222 COVID-19 vaccine.

The chain joins TRBV28 to TRBJ1-5, with no clear D. Germline CDR1 and CDR2: MDHEN and SYDVKM. V lost 3 bases and J lost 15, with 15 bases in between. The CDR3 runs to 12 residues. The CDR3 coding sequence is TGTGCCAGCAGTTTCGGATGGGAGGCCCGGCATTTT. Its protein is CASSFGWEARHF.

V is TRBV5-1 and J is TRBJ2-2, with 8 bases matching TRBD2. The CDR3 consists of 16 residues. Per germline, CDR1 SGHRS and CDR2 YFSETQ. With V trimmed by 2 bases and J by 3 bases, 6 bases remained unmatched. The CDR3 is CASSFGNSGDTGELFF. The CDR3 nucleotides are TGCGCCAGCAGCTTCGGTAATAGCGGGGACACCGGGGAGCTGTTTTTT.

The chain combines TRBV20-1 with TRBJ2-1; 10 nucleotides line up with TRBD2. The CDR3 totals 17 residues. Looked up from germline, CDR1 is DFQATT and CDR2 is SNEGSKA (reference sequence). V trimming: 5 bases; J trimming: 5 bases; junction bases outside the gene matches: 15. Here the CDR3 reads CSARGVAGGSLNNEQFF. The DNA for the CDR3 is TGCAGTGCTCGTGGGGTAGCGGGAGGATCCCTTAACAATGAGCAGTTCTTC.

The CDR3: CASSPFPRGQGMNTEAFF. CDR3 coding DNA: TGTGCCAGCAGCCCCTTTCCCCGTGGACAGGGCATGAACACTGAAGCTTTCTTT. The rearrangement uses TRBV11-2 and TRBJ1-1, with 8 bases that match TRBD1. The V gene's germline CDR1 is SGHAT and CDR2 FQNNGV. V gave up 5 bases and J gave up 0 bases; unmatched junction bases: 14. This CDR3 region has 18 residues.

The chain uses TRBV23-1 and TRBJ2-1; D tentatively reads TRBD1 or TRBD2 (5 bases each). TRBV23-1 is placed among ORFs of uncertain function. The CDR3 has 17 residues. The ends were cut back, 4 bases at V and 2 bases at J, with 18 bases in the middle. This CDR3 reads CASSLSGLSPPYNEQFF. CDR3 in DNA: TGCGCCAGCAGTCTTTCGGGGCTCTCCCCACCCTACAATGAGCAGTTCTTC.

This chain joins TRBV18 and TRBJ1-5; weak D call: TRBD1 (5 bases). With 1 base removed from V and 2 bases from J, the gap between germline ends came to 12 bases. Germline-derived CDR1 and CDR2 are KGHSH and LQKENI. The CDR3 totals 16 residues. CDR3 nucleotide sequence: TGTGCCAGCTCACCACGGGACTCCCCTGGCAATCAGCCCCAGCATTTT. Amino acids: CASSPRDSPGNQPQHF. Full variable domain (rest looked up from reference TRBV18 and TRBJ1-5): NAGVMQNPRHLVRRRGQEARLRCSPMKGHSHVYWYRQLPEEGLKFMVYLQKENIIDESGMPKERFSAEFPKEGPSILRIQQVVRGDSAAYFCASSPRDSPGNQPQHFGDGTRLSIL.

The V gene is TRBV5-3, the J gene TRBJ2-1, with TRBD2 matching over 13 bases. TRBV5-3 is an ORF; its function is uncertain. CDR3 length: 17 residues. V lost 4 bases, J lost 3 bases, and 7 bases stayed unmatched. The CDR3 sequence: CARSKTSGRSFYNEQFF. CDR3 bases: TGTGCCAGAAGCAAGACTAGCGGGAGGTCCTTCTACAATGAGCAGTTCTTC.

The chain has TRBV2 and TRBJ1-1, with D uncertain. The germline gives CDR1 SNHLY, CDR2 FYNNEI. The CDR3 contains 12 residues. Trimming stripped 6 bases from V and 2 bases from J, with 7 bases between. This CDR3 reads CASRRYNTEAFF. CDR3 nucleotide sequence: TGTGCCAGCAGACGATATAACACTGAAGCTTTCTTT. Combining the CDR3 with reference TRBV2 and TRBJ1-1 gives the whole variable domain EPEVTQTPSHQVTQMGQEVILRCVPISNHLYFYWYRQILGQKVEFLVSFYNNEISEKSEIFDDQFSVERPDGSNFTLKIRSTKLEDSAMYFCASRRYNTEAFFGQGTRLTVV.

The chain joins TRBV6-5 to TRBJ2-6; D unclear. Trimming took off 4 bases at V and 0 bases at J, with 10 bases between the two ends. Germline V gives CDR1 MNHEY, CDR2 SVGAGI. The CDR3 loop spans 16 amino acids. The CDR3 bases are TGTGCCAGCAGTTCGGGCCTGAGCTCTGGGGCCAACGTCCTGACTTTC. Protein sequence: CASSSGLSSGANVLTF.

The chain recombines TRBV6-5 with TRBJ2-5, with D maybe TRBD1 (6 bases). Per the germline V gene, CDR1 is MNHEY and CDR2 is SVGAGI. Trimming took 6 bases from V and 5 from J, leaving 13 bases between them. The length of the CDR3 is 13 residues. CDR3: CASSHNRVETQYF. CDR3 DNA sequence: TGTGCCAGCAGCCACAACAGGGTGGAGACCCAGTACTTC.

The chain has TRBV7-2 and TRBJ1-2; D is undetermined. The V end was cut by 0 bases, the J end by 8 bases, with 10 bases between. This CDR3 spans 13 amino acids. Germline V lookup: CDR1 SGHTA, CDR2 FQGNSA. Here the CDR3 DNA reads TGTGCCAGCAGCTTAGCGGGGTCTGGGGGCTACACCTTC. Its protein is CASSLAGSGGYTF.

The chain links TRBV27 to TRBJ2-7, with 11 bases lining up with TRBD1. The germline CDR1 and CDR2 sequences are MNHEY and SMNVEV (reference sequence). With 2 bases clipped from V and 4 bases from J, the junction kept 13 bases outside the gene matches. The CDR3 is made up of 18 amino acids. The CDR3 sequence is CASSLKYLGGQGVYEQYF. CDR3 nucleotide sequence: TGTGCCAGCAGTTTAAAGTATTTAGGGGGACAGGGGGTGTACGAGCAGTACTTC.

The chain joins TRBV6-5 to TRBJ1-1; a weak D match, TRBD1 (6 bases). V lost 5 bases and J 8 bases, leaving 12 bases between the germline ends. The CDR3 is 12 residues long. Germline V CDR1 and CDR2: MNHEY, SVGAGI. CDR3 DNA sequence: TGTGCCAGCAGTCCCCACAGGGCCGAAGCTTTCTTT. This translates into CASSPHRAEAFF.

The V call is TRBV19, the J call TRBJ2-7; TRBD1 agrees at 9 bases. Germline CDR1 is LNHDA and CDR2 is SQIVND (reference sequence). The CDR3 extends over 13 amino acids. V trimming: 7 bases; J trimming: 5 bases; junction bases outside the gene matches: 6. CDR3 amino acids: CASNKGQGDEQYF. The CDR3 DNA follows: TGTGCCAGTAACAAGGGACAGGGTGACGAGCAGTACTTC.

This sequence joins TRBV6-6 and TRBJ1-4; D might be TRBD1 (5 bases). Germline assignment: CDR1 MNHNY and CDR2 SVGAGI (reference sequence). The CDR3 is 16 residues long. The germline V and J ends were trimmed by 6 bases and 5 bases, with 19 bases remaining between them. This CDR3 reads CASRPTPGIQNEKLFF. For the CDR3, the DNA is TGTGCCAGCAGGCCGACCCCAGGGATACAGAATGAAAAACTGTTTTTT.